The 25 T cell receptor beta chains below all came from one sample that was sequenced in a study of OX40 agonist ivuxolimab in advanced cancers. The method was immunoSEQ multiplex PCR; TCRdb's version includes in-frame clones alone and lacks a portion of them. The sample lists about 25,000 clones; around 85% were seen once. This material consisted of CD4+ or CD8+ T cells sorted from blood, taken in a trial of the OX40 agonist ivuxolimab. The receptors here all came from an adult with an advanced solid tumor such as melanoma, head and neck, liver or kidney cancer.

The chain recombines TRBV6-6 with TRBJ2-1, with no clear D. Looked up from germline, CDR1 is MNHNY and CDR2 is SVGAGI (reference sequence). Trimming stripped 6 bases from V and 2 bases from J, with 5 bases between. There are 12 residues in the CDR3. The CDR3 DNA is TGTGCCAGCAGCTGGACCTACAATGAGCAGTTCTTC. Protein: CASSWTYNEQFF.

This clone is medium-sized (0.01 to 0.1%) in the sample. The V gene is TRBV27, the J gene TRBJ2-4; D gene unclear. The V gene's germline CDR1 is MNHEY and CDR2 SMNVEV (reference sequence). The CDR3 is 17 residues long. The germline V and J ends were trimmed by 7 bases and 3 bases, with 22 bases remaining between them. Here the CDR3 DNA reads TGTGCCAGCACCTCCCTGAGGAATGTGGAAGGCAAAAACATTCAGTACTTC. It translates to CASTSLRNVEGKNIQYF.

The CDR3 region has the DNA TGTGCCAGCAGTTCCGGGACTAGCGGGAGGACCCACTACAATGAGCAGTTCTTC. Amino acid sequence: CASSSGTSGRTHYNEQFF. J is TRBJ2-1 and V is TRBV28, with 15 bases aligning to TRBD2. J was trimmed by 3 bases and V by 4 bases; bases with no gene match: 7. Germline lookup yields CDR1 MDHEN and CDR2 SYDVKM. The CDR3 is made up of 18 amino acids. The entire variable domain, with the rest obtained from reference TRBV28 and TRBJ2-1, is as follows: DVKVTQSSRYLVKRTGEKVFLECVQDMDHENMFWYRQDPGLGLRLIYFSYDVKMKEKGDIPEGYSVSREKKERFSLILESASTNQTSMYLCASSSGTSGRTHYNEQFFGPGTRLTVL.

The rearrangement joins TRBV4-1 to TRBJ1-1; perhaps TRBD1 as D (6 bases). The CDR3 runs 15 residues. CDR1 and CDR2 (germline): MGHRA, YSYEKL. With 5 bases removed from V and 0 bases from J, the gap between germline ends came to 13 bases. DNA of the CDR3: TGCGCCAGCAGCTTTACAGGGACGATGAACACTGAAGCTTTCTTT. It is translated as CASSFTGTMNTEAFF.

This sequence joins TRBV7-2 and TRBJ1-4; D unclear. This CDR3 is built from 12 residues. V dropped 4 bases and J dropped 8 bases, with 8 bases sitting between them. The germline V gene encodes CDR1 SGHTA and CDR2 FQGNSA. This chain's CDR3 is CASSSGSEKLFF. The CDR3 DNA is TGTGCCAGCAGCTCCGGATCGGAAAAACTGTTTTTT.

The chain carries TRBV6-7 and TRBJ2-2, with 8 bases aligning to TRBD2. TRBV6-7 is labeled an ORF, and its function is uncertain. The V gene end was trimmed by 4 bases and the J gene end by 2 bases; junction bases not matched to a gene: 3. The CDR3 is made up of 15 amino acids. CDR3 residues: CASSSGGANTGELFF. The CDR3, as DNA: TGTGCCAGCAGTTCCGGGGGGGCAAACACCGGGGAGCTGTTTTTT.

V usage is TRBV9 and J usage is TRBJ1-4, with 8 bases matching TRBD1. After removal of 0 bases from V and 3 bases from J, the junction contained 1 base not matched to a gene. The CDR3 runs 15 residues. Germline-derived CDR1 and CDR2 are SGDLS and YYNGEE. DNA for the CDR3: TGTGCCAGCAGCGTAGAGACAGGGGCTAATGAAAAACTGTTTTTT. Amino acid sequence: CASSVETGANEKLFF.

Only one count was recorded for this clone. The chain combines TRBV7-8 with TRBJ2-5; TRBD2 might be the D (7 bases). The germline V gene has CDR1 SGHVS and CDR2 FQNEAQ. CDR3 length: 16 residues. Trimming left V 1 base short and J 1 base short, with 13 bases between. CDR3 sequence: CASSLDGGAPQETQYF. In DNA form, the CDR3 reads TGTGCCAGCAGCTTAGATGGGGGGGCCCCCCAAGAGACCCAGTACTTC.

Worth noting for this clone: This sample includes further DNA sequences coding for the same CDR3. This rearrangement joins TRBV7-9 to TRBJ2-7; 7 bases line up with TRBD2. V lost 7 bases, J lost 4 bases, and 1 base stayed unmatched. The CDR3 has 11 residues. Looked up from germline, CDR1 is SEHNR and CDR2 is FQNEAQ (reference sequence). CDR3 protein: CASIGGYEQYF. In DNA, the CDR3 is TGTGCCAGCATCGGGGGGTACGAGCAGTACTTC.

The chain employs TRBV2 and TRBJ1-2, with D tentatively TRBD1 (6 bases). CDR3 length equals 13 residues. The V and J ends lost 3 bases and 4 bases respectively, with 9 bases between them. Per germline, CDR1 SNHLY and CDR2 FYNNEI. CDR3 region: CASSDRGSYGYTF. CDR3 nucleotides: TGTGCCAGCAGTGACAGGGGAAGCTATGGCTACACCTTC. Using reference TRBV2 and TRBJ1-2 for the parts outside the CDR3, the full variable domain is EPEVTQTPSHQVTQMGQEVILRCVPISNHLYFYWYRQILGQKVEFLVSFYNNEISEKSEIFDDQFSVERPDGSNFTLKIRSTKLEDSAMYFCASSDRGSYGYTFGSGTRLTVV.

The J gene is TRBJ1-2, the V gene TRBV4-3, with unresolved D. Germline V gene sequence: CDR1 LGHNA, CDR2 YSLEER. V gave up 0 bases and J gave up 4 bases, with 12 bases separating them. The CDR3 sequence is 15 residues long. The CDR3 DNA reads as TGCGCCAGCAGCCAAGATCAGGTCCCAGGCTATGGCTACACCTTC. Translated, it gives CASSQDQVPGYGYTF.

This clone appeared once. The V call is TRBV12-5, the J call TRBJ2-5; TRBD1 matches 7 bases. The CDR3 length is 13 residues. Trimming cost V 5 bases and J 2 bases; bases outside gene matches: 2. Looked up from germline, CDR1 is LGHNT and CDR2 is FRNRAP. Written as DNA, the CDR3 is TGTGCTAGTGGTACAGGGGCGCAAGAGACCCAGTACTTC. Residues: CASGTGAQETQYF.

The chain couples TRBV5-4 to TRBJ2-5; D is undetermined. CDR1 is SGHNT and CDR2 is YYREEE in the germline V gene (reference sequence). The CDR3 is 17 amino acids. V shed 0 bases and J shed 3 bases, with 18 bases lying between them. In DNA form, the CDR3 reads TGTGCCAGCAGCTTGGGGTGGGCCGACCCGAGAAAAGAGACCCAGTACTTC. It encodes CASSLGWADPRKETQYF.

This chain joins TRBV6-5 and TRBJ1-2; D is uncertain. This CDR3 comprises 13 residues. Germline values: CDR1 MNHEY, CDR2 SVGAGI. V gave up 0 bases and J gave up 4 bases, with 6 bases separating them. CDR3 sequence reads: CASSYSKVYGYTF. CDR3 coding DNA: TGTGCCAGCAGTTACTCGAAAGTCTATGGCTACACCTTC.

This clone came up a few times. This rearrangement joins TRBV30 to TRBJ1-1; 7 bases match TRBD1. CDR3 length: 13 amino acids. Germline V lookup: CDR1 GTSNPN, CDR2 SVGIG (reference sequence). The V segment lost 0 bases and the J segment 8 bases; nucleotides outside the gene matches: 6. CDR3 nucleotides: TGTGCCTGGAGTGTAGGGTGGACAGGAGAAGCTTTCTTT. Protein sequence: CAWSVGWTGEAFF.

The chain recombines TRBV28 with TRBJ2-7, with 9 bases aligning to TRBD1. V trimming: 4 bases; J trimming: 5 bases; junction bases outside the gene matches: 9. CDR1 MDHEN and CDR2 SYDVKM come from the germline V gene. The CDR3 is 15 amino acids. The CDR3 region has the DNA TGTGCCAGCAGTTGGCCGGGACAGGGTGCTCACGAGCAGTACTTC. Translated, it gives CASSWPGQGAHEQYF. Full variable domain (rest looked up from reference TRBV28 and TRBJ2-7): DVKVTQSSRYLVKRTGEKVFLECVQDMDHENMFWYRQDPGLGLRLIYFSYDVKMKEKGDIPEGYSVSREKKERFSLILESASTNQTSMYLCASSWPGQGAHEQYFGPGTRLTVT.

In DNA, the CDR3 is TGTGCCAGCACCCCGGGGGCCTATAATTCACCCCTCCACTTT. It translates to CASTPGAYNSPLHF. The chain links TRBV6-1 to TRBJ1-6, with D perhaps matching TRBD1 (5 bases). The germline CDR1 and CDR2 sequences are MNHNS and SASEGT. With 7 bases removed from V and 2 bases from J, the gap between germline ends came to 9 bases. This CDR3 is 14 amino acids long.

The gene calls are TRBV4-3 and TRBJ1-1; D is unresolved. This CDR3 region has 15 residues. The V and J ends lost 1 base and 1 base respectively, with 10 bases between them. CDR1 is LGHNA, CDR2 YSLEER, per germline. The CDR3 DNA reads TGCGCCAGCAGCCAAGTGGAAGGACGGAACACTGAAGCTTTCTTT. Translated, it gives CASSQVEGRNTEAFF.

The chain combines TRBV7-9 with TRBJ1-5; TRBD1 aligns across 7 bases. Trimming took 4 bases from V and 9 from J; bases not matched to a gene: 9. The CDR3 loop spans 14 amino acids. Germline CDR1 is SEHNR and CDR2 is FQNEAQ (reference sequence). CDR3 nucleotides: TGTGCCAGCAGCTACGGGACAGCCTGGACGCCCCAGCATTTT. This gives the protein CASSYGTAWTPQHF.

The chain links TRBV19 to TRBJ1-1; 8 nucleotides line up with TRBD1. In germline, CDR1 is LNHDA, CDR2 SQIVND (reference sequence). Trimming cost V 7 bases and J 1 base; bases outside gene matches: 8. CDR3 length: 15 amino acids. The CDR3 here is CASTLDRGGNTEAFF. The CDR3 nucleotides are TGTGCCAGTACCCTAGACAGGGGAGGGAACACTGAAGCTTTCTTT.

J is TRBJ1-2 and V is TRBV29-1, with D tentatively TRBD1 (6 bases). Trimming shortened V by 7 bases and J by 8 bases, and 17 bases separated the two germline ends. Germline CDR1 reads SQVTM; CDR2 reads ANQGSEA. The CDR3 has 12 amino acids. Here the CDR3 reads CSAQDRPGGYTF. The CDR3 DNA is TGCAGCGCCCAAGACAGGCCTGGCGGCTACACCTTC. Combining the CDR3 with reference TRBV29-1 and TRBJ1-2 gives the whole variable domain SAVISQKPSRDICQRGTSLTIQCQVDSQVTMMFWYRQQPGQSLTLIATANQGSEATYESGFVIDKFPISRPNLTFSTLTVSNMSPEDSSIYLCSAQDRPGGYTFGSGTRLTVV.

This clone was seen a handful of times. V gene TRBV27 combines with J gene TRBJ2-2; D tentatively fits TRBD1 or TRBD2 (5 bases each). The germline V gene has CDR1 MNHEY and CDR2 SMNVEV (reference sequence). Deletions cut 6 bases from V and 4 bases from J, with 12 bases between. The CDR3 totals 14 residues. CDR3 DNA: TGTGCCAGCAGCGGGACGGTGGGCACCGGGGAGCTGTTTTTT. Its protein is CASSGTVGTGELFF.

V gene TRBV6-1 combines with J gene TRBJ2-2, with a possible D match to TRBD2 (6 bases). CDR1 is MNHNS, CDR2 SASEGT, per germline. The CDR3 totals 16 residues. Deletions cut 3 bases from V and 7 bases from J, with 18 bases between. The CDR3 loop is CASSEGGNSPHGELFF. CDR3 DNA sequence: TGTGCCAGCAGTGAGGGGGGAAACAGCCCCCACGGGGAGCTGTTTTTT.

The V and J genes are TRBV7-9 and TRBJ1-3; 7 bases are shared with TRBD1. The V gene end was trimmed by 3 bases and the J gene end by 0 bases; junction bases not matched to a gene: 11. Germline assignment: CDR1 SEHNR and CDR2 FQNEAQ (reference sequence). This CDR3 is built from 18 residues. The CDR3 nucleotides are TGTGCCAGCAGCTTTCCCCGACAGGGTTTACCCTCTGGAAACACCATATATTTT. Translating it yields CASSFPRQGLPSGNTIYF.

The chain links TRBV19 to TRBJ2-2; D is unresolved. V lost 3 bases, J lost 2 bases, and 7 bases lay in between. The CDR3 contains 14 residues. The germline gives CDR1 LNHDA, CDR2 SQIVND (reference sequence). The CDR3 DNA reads TGTGCCAGTAGTATGGGTCCCAACACCGGGGAGCTGTTTTTT. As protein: CASSMGPNTGELFF.